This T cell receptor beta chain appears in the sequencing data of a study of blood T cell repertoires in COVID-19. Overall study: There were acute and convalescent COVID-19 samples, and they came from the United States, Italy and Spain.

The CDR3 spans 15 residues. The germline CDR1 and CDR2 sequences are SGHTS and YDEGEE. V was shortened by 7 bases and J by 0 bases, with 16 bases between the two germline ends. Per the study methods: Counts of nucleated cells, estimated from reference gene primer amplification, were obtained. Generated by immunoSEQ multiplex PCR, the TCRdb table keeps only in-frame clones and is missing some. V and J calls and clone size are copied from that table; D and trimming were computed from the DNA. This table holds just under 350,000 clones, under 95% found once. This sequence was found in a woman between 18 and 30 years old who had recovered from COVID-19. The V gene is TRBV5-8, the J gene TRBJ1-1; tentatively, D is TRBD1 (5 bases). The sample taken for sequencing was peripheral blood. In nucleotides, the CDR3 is TGTGCCAGCCCGTTAGGGGTTGCCCTGAACACTGAAGCTTTCTTT. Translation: CASPLGVALNTEAFF.